This entry lists 16 T cell receptor beta chains sequenced from one sample in a study of shared clonotypes between healthy human individuals. The assay was immunoSEQ multiplex PCR, and TCRdb's table has in-frame clones only and misses some. Among about a million clones listed, about 75% were seen once. Source material: memory CD4+ T cells sorted from blood. Noted subset: CD45RA-negative fraction. These receptors were collected from a man in his late teens or twenties in good health.

The count of this clone is one. The J gene is TRBJ1-4, the V gene TRBV6-1, with TRBD1 identical over 8 bases. The CDR3 runs to 14 residues. Losses at the gene ends were 8 bases for V and 5 bases for J; bases not matched to a gene: 7. CDR1 and CDR2 (germline): MNHNS, SASEGT. CDR3 residues: CASRTGINNEKLFF. The CDR3 DNA sequence: TGTGCCAGCCGGACAGGGATTAACAATGAAAAACTGTTTTTT.

The chain recombines TRBV2 with TRBJ2-1; the D gene is possibly TRBD1 (6 bases). CDR3 length: 15 residues. Germline V gene data show CDR1 as SNHLY and CDR2 as FYNNEI. The V and J ends lost 4 bases and 1 base respectively, with 11 bases between them. CDR3 nucleotides: TGTGCCAGCAGTGTTTTGCAGGGGTCCTACAATGAGCAGTTCTTC. This translates into CASSVLQGSYNEQFF.

The chain has TRBV6-1 and TRBJ2-1; possibly TRBD1 or TRBD2 for D (5 bases each). Germline V gives CDR1 MNHNS, CDR2 SASEGT. With 2 bases removed from V and 6 bases from J, the gap between germline ends came to 14 bases. This CDR3 has 15 residues. The CDR3 region is CASSEQALGVNEQFF. As DNA, the CDR3 is TGTGCCAGCAGTGAACAGGCCCTGGGGGTCAATGAGCAGTTCTTC.

The genes are TRBV10-3 and TRBJ1-2; 9 bases are shared with TRBD1. The V gene's germline CDR1 is ENHRY and CDR2 SYGVKD. This CDR3 comprises 13 residues. The junction had 7 bases not matched to a gene; V was cut back by 6 bases and J by 8 bases. The CDR3 sequence: CAIRLQGAEGYTF. The CDR3 coding sequence is TGTGCCATCAGATTACAGGGGGCCGAAGGCTACACCTTC.

The V call is TRBV6-5, the J call TRBJ2-3; 9 bases agree with TRBD2. The CDR3 consists of 15 residues. Germline values: CDR1 MNHEY, CDR2 SVGAGI. The CDR3 sequence: CALSWASGAGDTQYF. Here the CDR3 DNA reads TGTGCTCTCTCGTGGGCTAGCGGGGCGGGAGATACGCAGTATTTT.

There are a few counts of this clone. The chain uses TRBV28 and TRBJ1-2, with D uncertain. There are 13 residues in the CDR3. V was pared by 6 bases and J by 4 bases, with 12 bases between. The germline V gene encodes CDR1 MDHEN and CDR2 SYDVKM. This CDR3 reads CASSDRIPYGYTF. Here the CDR3 DNA reads TGTGCCAGCAGCGATAGGATACCCTATGGCTACACCTTC.

As for this clone: At the DNA level, this CDR3 is encoded by other sequences in the same sample as well. This sequence joins TRBV6-1 and TRBJ1-2; 9 nucleotides agree with TRBD1. V trimming: 5 bases; J trimming: 3 bases; junction bases outside the gene matches: 4. This CDR3 has 14 residues. Germline assignment: CDR1 MNHNS and CDR2 SASEGT. CDR3 protein: CASSRQGVDYGYTF. Written as DNA, the CDR3 is TGTGCCAGCAGTAGACAGGGGGTTGACTATGGCTACACCTTC.

This clone was picked up a small number of times. The chain carries TRBV5-1 and TRBJ2-2; possible D gene TRBD2, 6 bases. CDR3 size: 13 residues. Looked up from germline, CDR1 is SGHRS and CDR2 is YFSETQ. Between the trimmed V and J ends, which lost 6 bases and 3 bases, there was a span of 9 bases. CDR3 sequence reads: CASTWEDTGELFF. CDR3 coding DNA: TGCGCCAGCACTTGGGAGGACACCGGGGAGCTGTTTTTT. The entire variable domain, with the rest obtained from reference TRBV5-1 and TRBJ2-2, is as follows: KAGVTQTPRYLIKTRGQQVTLSCSPISGHRSVSWYQQTPGQGLQFLFEYFSETQRNKGNFPGRFSGRQFSNSRSEMNVSTLELGDSALYLCASTWEDTGELFFGEGSRLTVL.

The V and J genes are TRBV5-5 and TRBJ1-6; the D gene is possibly TRBD1 (6 bases). CDR3 length: 14 residues. Trimming pared 2 bases from V and 8 bases from J, leaving 11 bases between. Germline assignment: CDR1 SGHKS and CDR2 YYEKEE (reference sequence). The CDR3 nucleotides are TGTGCCAGCAGCTTTCGACAGGTTGATTCACCCCTCCACTTT. It specifies CASSFRQVDSPLHF.

Only a few counts were recorded for this clone. The chain joins TRBV6-5 to TRBJ1-1, with 7 positions matching TRBD1. The germline CDR1 and CDR2 sequences are MNHEY and SVGAGI. V shed 4 bases, J shed 6 bases, and the junction held 5 bases outside the gene matches. This CDR3 region has 13 residues. The CDR3 is CASSSTGVAEAFF. In DNA form, the CDR3 reads TGTGCCAGCAGTTCAACAGGGGTGGCTGAAGCTTTCTTT.

The chain carries TRBV6-5 and TRBJ1-4; 7 bases fit TRBD1. V lost 2 bases, J lost 8 bases, and 8 bases stayed unmatched. The CDR3 is 15 residues long. Germline-derived CDR1 and CDR2 are MNHEY and SVGAGI. CDR3: CASSYVRGLREKLFF. In nucleotides, the CDR3 is TGTGCCAGCAGTTACGTAAGGGGGCTAAGGGAAAAACTGTTTTTT.

This clone was counted between two and nine times. V and J are TRBV6-1 and TRBJ2-7, with TRBD2 matching 15 bases. The CDR3 covers 15 residues. V dropped 6 bases and J dropped 4; count of bases not matched to a gene: 4. Germline V gives CDR1 MNHNS, CDR2 SASEGT. In DNA, the CDR3 is TGTGCCAGCAGAGCCGGGACTAGCGGGGGGTACGAGCAGTACTTC. Translation: CASRAGTSGGYEQYF.

This clone has only a few counts. Sequence at one end of the junction differs from germline and may be a read error. V and J are TRBV7-7 and TRBJ1-1; 7 bases fit TRBD1. Germline assignment: CDR1 SSHAT and CDR2 FNYEAQ (reference sequence). The CDR3 sequence is 13 residues long. This CDR3 reads CASSQAQGTEAFF. DNA of the CDR3: TGTGCTAGCAGCCAAGCACAGGGGACTGAAGCTTTCTTT.

The chain recombines TRBV11-2 with TRBJ2-5, with D hard to call. The V gene's germline CDR1 is SGHAT and CDR2 FQNNGV. This CDR3 comprises 13 residues. Trimming removed 5 bases at V and 4 bases at J, with 11 bases between. The CDR3 DNA reads TGTGCCAGCAGCATTTTCCCGACAGAGACCCAGTACTTC. Amino acids: CASSIFPTETQYF.

This sequence joins TRBV5-4 and TRBJ1-1; D is unclear. The germline gives CDR1 SGHNT, CDR2 YYREEE (reference sequence). CDR3 length equals 12 residues. The ends were cut back, 3 bases at V and 5 bases at J, with 8 bases in the middle. CDR3 DNA sequence: TGTGCCAGCAGCTCTTTTGGGACTGAAGCTTTCTTT. The encoded protein is CASSSFGTEAFF.

This clone was counted between two and nine times. The chain employs TRBV11-3 and TRBJ2-2; D remains ambiguous. Germline V gene lookup returns CDR1 SGHNT and CDR2 YENEEA. Trimming stripped 4 bases from V and 5 bases from J, with 11 bases between. This CDR3 region has 14 residues. The CDR3 sequence is CASSSRGRTGELFF. CDR3 coding DNA: TGTGCCAGCAGCTCCCGTGGCAGGACCGGGGAGCTGTTTTTT. The whole variable domain, filled in from reference TRBV11-3 and TRBJ2-2, reads EAGVVQSPRYKIIEKKQPVAFWCNPISGHNTLYWYLQNLGQGPELLIRYENEEAVDDSQLPKDRFSAERLKGVDSTLKIQPAELGDSAVYLCASSSRGRTGELFFGEGSRLTVL.